This entry features one TCR beta chain sequence. The antigen is unknown. TCRB transcripts that were expressed got sequenced, as all of the isolated RNA had been reverse transcribed. TCRdb keeps only in-frame clones here, not all; method: immunoSEQ multiplex PCR. The sample lists around 690,000 clones, under 15% occurring once. This CDR3 is 15 amino acids long. Germline-derived CDR1 and CDR2 are SNHLY and FYNNEI. V lost 7 bases to trimming and J lost 6 bases, with 19 bases between them. This sample is drawn from a study of beta chain features in type 1 diabetes. Study details: Examined across all samples were just under 110,000,000 sorted cells. Study-level points and caveats: For patients and controls alike, PCR might favor shorter templates to the same degree. Shortening that was moderate but significant affected the TCRB CDR3s of Type 1 diabetes patients in all four CD4+ subsets.

The specimen sequenced was naive CD4+ T cells from blood. The rearrangement links TRBV2 to TRBJ1-5; no clear D. This TCR came from a man under 40 with type 1 diabetes. CDR3 protein: CASTLLEQWSQPQHF. In DNA form, the CDR3 reads TGTGCCAGCACTCTGCTGGAACAGTGGAGTCAGCCCCAGCATTTT.